The T cell receptor beta chain described here comes from a study of blood T cell repertoires in COVID-19. In the study overall: Spain, Italy and the United States supplied samples that represented acute and convalescent COVID-19. Sources were T cells, B-cell-depleted T cells, or PBMCs; the material itself was cDNA or gDNA.

Source study methods: Amplification of reference gene primers was used by the study to estimate nucleated cell counts. Generated by immunoSEQ multiplex PCR, the TCRdb table keeps only in-frame clones and is missing some. That table gives V, J and clone size, and the DNA gave D and trimming. The sample holds roughly 92,000 clones, 90% seen once. The TCR originated in a man aged 45-65 years with acute or convalescent COVID-19. Sequenced: peripheral blood.

CDR3 sequence reads: CASSLRGRAGLDTQYF. Written as DNA, the CDR3 is TGTGCCAGCAGCCTACGCGGGAGGGCCGGGTTAGATACGCAGTATTTT. V usage is TRBV3-1 (or the pseudogene TRBV3-2) and J usage is TRBJ2-3; 9 positions agree with TRBD2. The CDR3 loop spans 16 amino acids. From germline, CDR1 is LGHDT and CDR2 YNNKEL (reference sequence). V lost 4 bases, J lost 5 bases, and 10 bases stayed unmatched.